Shown below are 28 T cell receptor beta chains from a single sample sequenced in a study of CD8 T cells in Susac syndrome. The authors reverse transcribed roughly 0.5 to 1 ug RNA with random hexamers. TCRdb processed the immunoSEQ multiplex PCR reads anew with MiXCR; each CDR3 protein has one entry. This sample has 330,000 or so distinct CDR3 sequences; 89% occur once, and the top ten carry less than 0.2%. The source material was CD8+ T cells from PBMCs. These receptors came from a human donor with multiple sclerosis.

J is TRBJ2-7 and V is TRBV6-2 or TRBV6-3, with 7 nucleotides matching TRBD1. The germline gives CDR1 MNHEY, CDR2 SVGEGT. Unmatched junction bases numbered 6, after V lost 2 bases and J lost 5 bases. The CDR3 runs 14 residues. In DNA form, the CDR3 reads TGTGCCAGCAGTTACACGGACAGGTTCCACGAGCAGTACTTC. As protein: CASSYTDRFHEQYF.

J is TRBJ1-4 and V is TRBV29-1, with 7 bases matching TRBD1. The CDR3 sequence is 12 residues long. Germline V gene sequence: CDR1 SQVTM, CDR2 ANQGSEA. The trim removed 7 bases at V and 5 bases at J, leaving 4 bases unmatched. The CDR3 loop is CSARTGNEKLFF. The CDR3 nucleotides read TGCAGCGCGCGGACAGGAAATGAAAAACTGTTTTTT.

This chain uses TRBV27 with TRBJ1-1; tentatively, D is TRBD1 (6 bases). The CDR3 totals 13 residues. Per the germline V gene, CDR1 is MNHEY and CDR2 is SMNVEV (reference sequence). Trimming pared 0 bases from V and 8 bases from J, leaving 10 bases between. In nucleotides, the CDR3 is TGTGCCAGCAGTTTATCTACAGGGCGGGAAGCTTTCTTT. Translation: CASSLSTGREAFF.

Written as DNA, the CDR3 is TGTGCCACCAGGACCGCGGGGGTCAATGAGCAGTTCTTC. Its protein product is CATRTAGVNEQFF. The chain uses TRBV15 and TRBJ2-1; 7 bases map to TRBD2. V gave up 6 bases and J gave up 6 bases; unmatched junction bases: 5. The germline V gene encodes CDR1 LNHNV and CDR2 YYDKDF (reference sequence). The CDR3 runs to 13 residues.

V and J are TRBV7-3 and TRBJ2-7, with TRBD1 matching 9 bases. Germline values: CDR1 SGHTA, CDR2 FQGTGA. CDR3 size: 15 residues. V dropped 2 bases and J dropped 8; count of bases not matched to a gene: 10. CDR3 sequence: CASSLRGGTGSKQYF. The CDR3 coding sequence is TGTGCCAGCAGCTTACGAGGGGGGACAGGGTCCAAGCAGTACTTC. The complete variable domain, with remaining parts taken from reference TRBV7-3 and TRBJ2-7, reads GAGVSQTPSNKVTEKGKYVELRCDPISGHTALYWYRQSLGQGPEFLIYFQGTGAADDSGLPNDRFFAVRPEGSVSTLKIQRTERGDSAVYLCASSLRGGTGSKQYFGPGTRLTVT.

J is TRBJ2-7 and V is TRBV5-4; 10 bases are a match to TRBD2. The CDR3 totals 15 residues. Germline loops: CDR1 SGHNT, CDR2 YYREEE (reference sequence). V shed 4 bases and J 6 bases; nucleotides not matched to a gene: 10. CDR3 in DNA: TGTGCCAGCAGCGAGCTAGCGGGAGCCGCCTCCGAGCAGTACTTC. Protein product: CASSELAGAASEQYF.

The chain links TRBV15 to TRBJ1-1; D is possibly TRBD1 (6 bases). V lost 5 bases and J lost 8, with 18 bases in between. Looked up from germline, CDR1 is LNHNV and CDR2 is YYDKDF (reference sequence). The CDR3 sequence is 14 residues long. In nucleotides, the CDR3 is TGTGCCACCAGCGCCGGGGACACGGGGACGGAAGCTTTCTTT. Its translation: CATSAGDTGTEAFF.

The chain links TRBV7-2 to TRBJ1-1; TRBD1 is a possible D gene (6 bases). V lost 11 bases to trimming and J lost 0 bases, with 16 bases between them. Germline CDR1 is SGHTA and CDR2 is FQGNSA. CDR3 length equals 14 residues. The CDR3 here is CAASDTGLNTEAFF. The CDR3, as DNA: TGTGCCGCTTCGGACACAGGGCTGAACACTGAAGCTTTCTTT.

This sequence joins TRBV2 and TRBJ1-5, with 7 bases fitting TRBD1. V trimming: 7 bases; J trimming: 2 bases; junction bases outside the gene matches: 2. Germline V lookup: CDR1 SNHLY, CDR2 FYNNEI. The CDR3 has 13 residues. The CDR3 reads CASTDRGNQPQHF. In nucleotides, the CDR3 is TGTGCCAGCACCGACAGGGGCAATCAGCCCCAGCATTTT.

The chain couples TRBV12-5 to TRBJ2-1; TRBD2 aligns across 8 bases. Per germline, CDR1 LGHNT and CDR2 FRNRAP. After removal of 1 base from V and 9 bases from J, the junction contained 2 bases not matched to a gene. This CDR3 contains 13 residues. CDR3: CASGLGLATEQFF. CDR3 nucleotides: TGTGCTAGTGGTTTGGGACTAGCGACTGAGCAGTTCTTC.

This sequence joins TRBV16 and TRBJ2-1; no clear D. CDR3 length: 12 amino acids. With 7 bases removed from V and 5 bases from J, the gap between germline ends came to 9 bases. From germline, CDR1 is KGHSY and CDR2 FQNENV. In DNA form, the CDR3 reads TGTGCCAGCACCGGAATGAACAATGAGCAGTTCTTC. Residues: CASTGMNNEQFF.

The J gene is TRBJ2-7, the V gene TRBV6-2 or TRBV6-3, with D maybe TRBD2 (5 bases). The CDR3 length is 14 residues. Trimming cost V 6 bases and J 4 bases, with 16 bases left between them. In germline, CDR1 is MNHEY, CDR2 SVGEGT. DNA for the CDR3: TGTGCCAGCAGCAGTGGACTGACTGATTACGAGCAGTACTTC. Translating gives CASSSGLTDYEQYF.

This clonotype appeared a single time. The J gene is TRBJ2-4, the V gene TRBV4-1, with 13 bases fitting TRBD2. J gave up 0 bases and V 3 bases, and 5 bases lay outside the gene matches. From germline, CDR1 is MGHRA and CDR2 YSYEKL. CDR3 length equals 18 residues. DNA for the CDR3: TGCGCCAGCAGCCAGGGCGGACTAGCGGGAGTAGCCAAAAACATTCAGTACTTC. Amino acids: CASSQGGLAGVAKNIQYF.

The chain links TRBV9 to TRBJ1-1, with D maybe TRBD1 (5 bases). From germline, CDR1 is SGDLS and CDR2 YYNGEE. This CDR3 has 12 residues. V gave up 3 bases and J gave up 4 bases, with 7 bases separating them. This CDR3 is CASSGGTTEAFF. In nucleotides, the CDR3 is TGTGCCAGCAGCGGTGGGACCACTGAAGCTTTCTTT.

The J gene is TRBJ2-1, the V gene TRBV3-1; perhaps TRBD1 as D (5 bases). The CDR3 has 18 residues. The V end was cut by 0 bases, the J end by 4 bases, with 19 bases between. The germline gives CDR1 LGHDT, CDR2 YNNKEL (reference sequence). CDR3 coding DNA: TGTGCCAGCAGCCAAGAACTCCCAGGGTCGTCCGATTACAATGAGCAGTTCTTC. Protein product: CASSQELPGSSDYNEQFF.

The J gene is TRBJ1-1, the V gene TRBV18; 9 nucleotides agree with TRBD1. The germline V gene has CDR1 KGHSH and CDR2 LQKENI. The ends lost 0 bases at V and 5 bases at J; junction bases unmatched: 4. The CDR3 spans 15 residues. The CDR3 nucleotides read TGTGCCAGCTCACCACCACAGGGGGCAGGGACTGAAGCTTTCTTT. Amino acid sequence: CASSPPQGAGTEAFF.

The J gene is TRBJ2-7, the V gene TRBV29-1; 7 nucleotides line up with TRBD1. The CDR3 has 11 residues. Trimming at V came to 6 bases and at J to 5 bases, leaving 4 bases not matched to a gene. In germline, CDR1 is SQVTM, CDR2 ANQGSEA. The CDR3 here is CSVLQGNEQYF. As DNA, the CDR3 is TGCAGCGTCCTACAGGGGAACGAGCAGTACTTC.

This chain connects TRBV6-2 or TRBV6-3 to TRBJ2-3; 8 bases map to TRBD2. This CDR3 contains 14 residues. Germline assignment: CDR1 MNHEY and CDR2 SVGEGT. With V trimmed by 5 bases and J by 2 bases, 3 bases remained unmatched. CDR3 sequence: CASSRGGFTDTQYF. CDR3 coding DNA: TGTGCCAGCAGTCGCGGGGGGTTCACAGATACGCAGTATTTT.

The chain uses TRBV21-1 and TRBJ1-1. TRBV21-1 is described as a pseudogene. This CDR3 region has 10 residues. The CDR3: CASGYTEAFF. For the CDR3, the DNA is TGTGCCAGCGGGTACACTGAAGCTTTCTTT.

The CDR3 spells CASSVTSGIGTGELFF. As DNA, the CDR3 is TGTGCCAGCAGCGTGACTAGCGGGATAGGGACCGGGGAGCTGTTTTTT. This chain connects TRBV9 to TRBJ2-2; TRBD2 matches 11 bases. This CDR3 region has 16 residues. J was trimmed by 5 bases and V by 2 bases; bases with no gene match: 5. CDR1 and CDR2 (germline): SGDLS, YYNGEE.

This clonotype has a single count. The chain joins TRBV5-4 to TRBJ2-5; maybe TRBD1 (5 bases). From germline, CDR1 is SGHNT and CDR2 YYREEE (reference sequence). There are 16 residues in the CDR3. V was pared by 4 bases and J by 5 bases, with 21 bases between. The CDR3: CASSLRALAGWETQYF. CDR3 bases: TGTGCCAGCAGCCTTCGTGCATTGGCAGGGTGGGAGACCCAGTACTTC.

The chain joins TRBV28 to TRBJ2-2, with 7 bases identical to TRBD1. The CDR3 spans 14 residues. Germline-derived CDR1 and CDR2 are MDHEN and SYDVKM. V dropped 6 bases and J dropped 1; count of bases not matched to a gene: 2. The CDR3 spells CASSRDRNTGELFF. CDR3 sequence (DNA): TGTGCCAGCAGCCGGGACAGGAACACCGGGGAGCTGTTTTTT.

This chain joins TRBV24-1 and TRBJ1-2, with D perhaps TRBD1 (6 bases). This CDR3 is built from 14 residues. The ends were cut back, 0 bases at V and 6 bases at J, with 10 bases in the middle. Germline CDR1 KGHDR, CDR2 SFDVKD. This CDR3 reads CATSDLRSGDGYTF. CDR3 DNA sequence: TGTGCCACCAGTGATTTGCGATCAGGGGATGGCTACACCTTC.

The genes are TRBV9 and TRBJ2-7; 8 bases agree with TRBD1. V was pared by 4 bases and J by 9 bases, with 9 bases of the junction left unmatched. The CDR3 covers 13 residues. Germline V CDR1 and CDR2: SGDLS, YYNGEE. The DNA for the CDR3 is TGTGCCAGCAGCTATGGACAGGGCTCCGGGCAGTACTTC. This sequence encodes CASSYGQGSGQYF.

CDR3 in amino acids: CAWRGTGEYEQYF. CDR3 coding DNA: TGTGCCTGGAGAGGGACAGGGGAATACGAGCAGTACTTC. The chain recombines TRBV30 with TRBJ2-7; 10 nucleotides line up with TRBD1. This CDR3 has 13 residues. Germline CDR1 reads GTSNPN; CDR2 reads SVGIG (reference sequence). The J segment lost 4 bases and the V segment lost 3 bases, leaving 3 bases of the junction unmatched. Full variable domain (outside the CDR3, taken from reference TRBV30 and TRBJ2-7): SQTIHQWPATLVQPVGSPLSLECTVEGTSNPNLYWYRQAAGRGLQLLFYSVGIGQISSEVPQNLSASRPQDRQFILSSKKLLLSDSGFYLCAWRGTGEYEQYFGPGTRLTVT.

The table lists this clonotype with a few counts. The chain has TRBV15 and TRBJ2-1; D is unclear. The CDR3 covers 13 residues. Trimming shortened V by 10 bases and J by 0 bases, and 10 bases separated the two germline ends. Germline V gene lookup returns CDR1 LNHNV and CDR2 YYDKDF (reference sequence). CDR3: CASLSSSYNEQFF. CDR3 in DNA: TGTGCCAGTCTGTCGAGCTCCTACAATGAGCAGTTCTTC.

The chain joins TRBV12-3 or TRBV12-4 to TRBJ2-2; weak D call: TRBD2 (5 bases). V dropped 2 bases and J dropped 6 bases, with 19 bases sitting between them. The length of the CDR3 is 17 residues. The CDR3 loop reads CASSLYGGHYRSGELFF. DNA of the CDR3: TGTGCCAGCAGTTTATATGGAGGTCATTATAGGTCCGGGGAGCTGTTTTTT.

This chain connects TRBV19 to TRBJ2-1; 8 bases line up with TRBD2. Germline V lookup: CDR1 LNHDA, CDR2 SQIVND (reference sequence). V gave up 0 bases and J gave up 6 bases; unmatched junction bases: 4. This CDR3 contains 15 residues. Here the CDR3 DNA reads TGTGCCAGTAGTATAGATCCAGCGGGAGCCAATGAGCAGTTCTTC. Its translation is CASSIDPAGANEQFF.